The clone carrying this T cell receptor beta chain was detected only a few times. Amplification targeted TCR beta CDR3 regions from RNA transcripts. The HTBI set primed first-round TCR CDR3 RT-PCR. TCRdb passed the multiplex PCR reads through MiXCR, listing each CDR3 protein once. The repertoire holds 500,000 to 650,000 distinct CDR3 sequences, with 40% to 50% as singletons. The data are from a study of T cells in Graves' hyperthyroidism and ophthalmopathy. CDR3 size: 13 residues. The V end lost 3 bases, the J end lost 9 bases, and 14 bases lay between the germline ends. Germline V gene sequence: CDR1 SGHVS, CDR2 FNYEAQ.

The sequence was obtained from an adult woman with Graves' disease, either hyperthyroidism or ophthalmopathy (not recorded which). The chain is built from TRBV7-6 and TRBJ2-5, with D possibly TRBD2 on 7 matching bases. The sample was peripheral blood or thyroid tissue (not recorded which). CDR3: CASSLRRGQPQYF. As DNA, the CDR3 is TGTGCCAGCAGCTTGCGGCGGGGGCAGCCCCAGTACTTC.